This T cell receptor (beta chain) was sequenced in a study of blood T cell repertoires in COVID-19. Across the whole study: There were acute and convalescent COVID-19 samples, and they came from the United States, Italy and Spain. PBMCs, B-cell-depleted T cells, or T cells were the source of the cDNA or gDNA that made up the material.

As handled by the study authors: It was from reference gene primer amplification that nucleated cell counts were estimated. Assay: immunoSEQ multiplex PCR; the TCRdb copy retains only in-frame clones and omits some. Clone size and the V and J calls come from that table; the DNA yielded D and trimming. Among some 250,000 clones listed, 80% to 90% were seen once. There are 15 residues in the CDR3. Trimming at V came to 2 bases and at J to 2 bases, leaving 8 bases not matched to a gene. The germline CDR1 and CDR2 sequences are GTSNPN and SVGIG (reference sequence). This study enrolled people aged about 18 to 100 from about 26 US geographic areas.

The sequenced sample was PBMCs or T cells enriched from blood (not recorded which). V gene TRBV30 combines with J gene TRBJ2-7; 8 bases map to TRBD1. The TCR was taken from a woman between 45 and 60 years old who had recovered from COVID-19. The CDR3 sequence: CAWSLQSQGAYEQYF. The CDR3 coding sequence is TGTGCCTGGAGTCTCCAGTCACAGGGGGCCTACGAGCAGTACTTC.